Shown below are 20 T cell receptor beta chains from a single sample sequenced in a study of radiation and T cells in renal cell carcinoma. The repertoire was sequenced with immunoSEQ multiplex PCR; TCRdb's copy has only in-frame clones and lacks some. The table shows about 49,000 clones, with about 80% occurring only once. Time point here: blood 2 weeks post-SBRT. The treatment is: 15 Gy SBRT to primary tumor, nephrectomy 4 weeks later. The sequenced sample was blood, obtained from a patient whose treatment included radiotherapy and nephrectomy. These receptors originate from a woman aged 70 to 79 with renal cell carcinoma.

The CDR3 region is CASSTLAGTKRTQYF. The DNA of the CDR3 is TGTGCCAGCAGTACCTTAGCGGGAACCAAGAGAACCCAGTACTTC. The chain combines TRBV6-5 with TRBJ2-5; 8 bases map to TRBD2. V shed 5 bases and J 8 bases; nucleotides not matched to a gene: 13. Germline CDR1 reads MNHEY; CDR2 reads SVGAGI. The CDR3 covers 15 residues.

This clone has only a few counts. V usage is TRBV29-1 and J usage is TRBJ2-2, with 11 bases fitting TRBD2. V shed 5 bases, J shed 3 bases, and the junction held 2 bases outside the gene matches. This CDR3 region has 14 residues. CDR1 is SQVTM and CDR2 is ANQGSEA in the germline V gene. CDR3 bases: TGCAGCGTTCCTAGCGGGGGGCACACCGGGGAGCTGTTTTTT. Protein: CSVPSGGHTGELFF.

The chain is built from TRBV18 and TRBJ2-5; 7 positions agree with TRBD1. The CDR3 runs 15 residues. V trimming: 3 bases; J trimming: 2 bases; junction bases outside the gene matches: 6. The germline gives CDR1 KGHSH, CDR2 LQKENI. The CDR3 region is CASSPADRVQETQYF. The CDR3 DNA follows: TGTGCCAGCTCACCGGCAGACAGGGTTCAAGAGACCCAGTACTTC.

This chain uses TRBV29-1 with TRBJ1-5; D gene uncertain. V was trimmed by 8 bases and J by 2 bases, leaving 13 bases between them. The length of the CDR3 is 13 residues. Germline lookup yields CDR1 SQVTM and CDR2 ANQGSEA. CDR3 in amino acids: CSPKGIGNQPQHF. CDR3 sequence (DNA): TGCAGCCCCAAGGGCATAGGCAATCAGCCCCAGCATTTT.

V is TRBV5-1 and J is TRBJ2-3; the match to TRBD1 covers 9 bases. Germline CDR1 SGHRS, CDR2 YFSETQ. Trimming cost V 4 bases and J 3 bases; bases outside gene matches: 6. CDR3 size: 15 residues. The CDR3 DNA sequence: TGCGCCAGCAGCAGCGGGACAGGGAAAACAGATACGCAGTATTTT. Translation gives CASSSGTGKTDTQYF.

V is TRBV7-2 and J is TRBJ2-1; 7 bases align to TRBD1. V lost 5 bases and J lost 2; bases outside the gene matches: 9. The CDR3 extends over 16 amino acids. From germline, CDR1 is SGHTA and CDR2 FQGNSA. This CDR3 reads CASSVGEGAPYNEQFF. Here the CDR3 DNA reads TGTGCCAGCAGCGTAGGCGAGGGGGCCCCCTACAATGAGCAGTTCTTC.

V is TRBV6-5 and J is TRBJ1-5; D not certain. CDR1 MNHEY and CDR2 SVGAGI come from the germline V gene. Trimming shortened V by 2 bases and J by 6 bases, and 11 bases separated the two germline ends. CDR3 length equals 14 residues. The CDR3 here is CASSYRHSGQPQHF. The CDR3 DNA reads TGTGCCAGCAGTTACAGACACTCGGGTCAGCCCCAGCATTTT.

The V and J genes are TRBV19 and TRBJ2-3, with D unresolved. Germline CDR1 reads LNHDA; CDR2 reads SQIVND (reference sequence). The CDR3 contains 14 residues. V dropped 1 base and J dropped 2 bases, with 7 bases sitting between them. CDR3 sequence reads: CASSIGGNTDTQYF. In DNA form, the CDR3 reads TGTGCCAGTAGTATAGGGGGTAACACAGATACGCAGTATTTT.

This chain connects TRBV27 to TRBJ1-5; D is unresolved. CDR1 MNHEY and CDR2 SMNVEV come from the germline V gene (reference sequence). V was shortened by 6 bases and J by 8 bases, with 14 bases between the two germline ends. The CDR3 sequence is 13 residues long. CDR3 protein: CASSPGFLEPQHF. CDR3 in DNA: TGTGCCAGCAGCCCGGGGTTCCTGGAGCCCCAGCATTTT.

The chain joins TRBV6-1 to TRBJ1-1, with a weak D call TRBD1 (5 bases). Germline V gene data show CDR1 as MNHNS and CDR2 as SASEGT. This CDR3 has 13 residues. V lost 4 bases, J lost 3 bases, and 9 bases lay in between. The CDR3 is CASSGGRHTEAFF. The CDR3 region has the DNA TGTGCCAGCAGTGGGGGCAGGCACACTGAAGCTTTCTTT.

This clone was picked up one time. This chain uses TRBV5-4 with TRBJ2-1; D is possibly TRBD2 (6 bases). The CDR3 is 17 residues long. Per the germline V gene, CDR1 is SGHNT and CDR2 is YYREEE (reference sequence). Trimming left V 0 bases short and J 1 base short, with 14 bases between. The CDR3 region has the DNA TGTGCCAGCAGCTTGGCCGGGGCTAGCGCTTCCTACAATGAGCAGTTCTTC. Amino acids: CASSLAGASASYNEQFF.

This chain connects TRBV4-2 to TRBJ2-2, with 8 positions matching TRBD1. Germline values: CDR1 LGHNA, CDR2 YNFKEQ. The CDR3 covers 19 residues. V shed 0 bases, J shed 5 bases, and the junction held 14 bases outside the gene matches. The CDR3 spells CASSQDPHNRRGQTGELFF. In nucleotides, the CDR3 is TGTGCCAGCAGCCAAGATCCCCATAATCGCAGGGGGCAAACCGGGGAGCTGTTTTTT.

This clone came up a few times. The V and J genes are TRBV14 and TRBJ1-1, with D perhaps TRBD1 (6 bases). Germline CDR1 SGHDN, CDR2 FVKESK. Deletions cut 1 base from V and 4 bases from J, with 7 bases between. The CDR3 totals 13 residues. CDR3 DNA sequence: TGTGCCAGCAGCCAAGCAGGGGTCACTGAAGCTTTCTTT. This gives the protein CASSQAGVTEAFF.

This chain uses TRBV7-6 with TRBJ1-1; TRBD1 matches 8 bases. This CDR3 spans 17 amino acids. After removal of 1 base from V and 5 bases from J, the junction contained 12 bases not matched to a gene. Germline V gene lookup returns CDR1 SGHVS and CDR2 FNYEAQ. CDR3 coding DNA: TGTGCCAGCAGCTTAGTAGGGACAGGAAAAAAGGGGACTGAAGCTTTCTTT. Amino acids: CASSLVGTGKKGTEAFF.

The rearrangement links TRBV12-5 to TRBJ2-5, with 9 bases fitting TRBD1. Trimming cost V 4 bases and J 5 bases; bases outside gene matches: 5. The CDR3 has 14 residues. Germline loops: CDR1 LGHNT, CDR2 FRNRAP. CDR3 residues: CASGWGTGWETQYF. The CDR3 DNA reads as TGTGCTAGTGGTTGGGGGACAGGGTGGGAGACCCAGTACTTC.

The chain recombines TRBV11-3 with TRBJ2-3, with D possibly matching TRBD1 (5 bases). Germline CDR1 is SGHNT and CDR2 is YENEEA. Trimming cost V 5 bases and J 8 bases, with 14 bases left between them. CDR3 length: 13 amino acids. The CDR3 is CASSLGVFGTQYF. The CDR3 DNA sequence: TGTGCCAGCAGCCTAGGGGTTTTCGGTACGCAGTATTTT.

The chain uses TRBV6-6 and TRBJ2-5, with D perhaps given as TRBD1 or TRBD2 (5 bases each). The CDR3 runs 12 residues. V was cut by 11 bases and J by 5 bases, with 15 bases left in between. The germline V gene encodes CDR1 MNHNY and CDR2 SVGAGI (reference sequence). CDR3 nucleotides: TGTGCCGTCAGGGAGTTTATGGAGACCCAGTACTTC. Translating it yields CAVREFMETQYF.

CDR3 DNA: TGTGCCAGCAGCTTAAGGGGGCTAGAGGTCGACGAGCAGTACTTC. It yields the protein CASSLRGLEVDEQYF. The J gene is TRBJ2-7, the V gene TRBV5-5; 7 nucleotides match TRBD1. The trim removed 2 bases at V and 5 bases at J, leaving 10 bases unmatched. The CDR3 runs to 15 residues. Germline V lookup: CDR1 SGHKS, CDR2 YYEKEE (reference sequence).

The chain is built from TRBV7-8 and TRBJ2-7; unclear D gene. The CDR3 has 15 residues. The germline V gene has CDR1 SGHVS and CDR2 FQNEAQ. The V end was cut by 5 bases, the J end by 0 bases, with 14 bases between. CDR3 sequence (DNA): TGTGCCAGCAGCCGGTCGCCAGGTCTCTCCTACGAGCAGTACTTC. It is translated as CASSRSPGLSYEQYF.

This clone was observed once. The gene calls are TRBV5-1 and TRBJ1-2; 7 nucleotides line up with TRBD1. Trimming cost V 0 bases and J 7 bases; bases outside gene matches: 6. Per germline, CDR1 SGHRS and CDR2 YFSETQ. The CDR3 contains 14 residues. In DNA form, the CDR3 reads TGCGCCAGCAGCTTGGCTGACAGGGTATCTGGCTACACCTTC. Translation: CASSLADRVSGYTF.